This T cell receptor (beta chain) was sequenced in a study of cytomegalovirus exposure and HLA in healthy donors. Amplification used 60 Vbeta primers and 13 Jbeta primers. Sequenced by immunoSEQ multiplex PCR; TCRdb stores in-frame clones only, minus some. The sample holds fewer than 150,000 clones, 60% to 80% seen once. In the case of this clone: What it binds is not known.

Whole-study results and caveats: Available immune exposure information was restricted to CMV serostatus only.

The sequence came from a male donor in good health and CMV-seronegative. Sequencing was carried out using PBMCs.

The CDR3 loop reads CAITGTVPNYGYTF. DNA for the CDR3: TGTGCCATCACCGGGACAGTCCCTAACTATGGCTACACCTTC. The chain links TRBV10-3 to TRBJ1-2, with 7 bases aligning to TRBD1. The CDR3 consists of 14 residues. The germline CDR1 and CDR2 sequences are ENHRY and SYGVKD. Germline trimming cut 7 bases from V and 0 bases from J; bases unmatched to any gene: 5.